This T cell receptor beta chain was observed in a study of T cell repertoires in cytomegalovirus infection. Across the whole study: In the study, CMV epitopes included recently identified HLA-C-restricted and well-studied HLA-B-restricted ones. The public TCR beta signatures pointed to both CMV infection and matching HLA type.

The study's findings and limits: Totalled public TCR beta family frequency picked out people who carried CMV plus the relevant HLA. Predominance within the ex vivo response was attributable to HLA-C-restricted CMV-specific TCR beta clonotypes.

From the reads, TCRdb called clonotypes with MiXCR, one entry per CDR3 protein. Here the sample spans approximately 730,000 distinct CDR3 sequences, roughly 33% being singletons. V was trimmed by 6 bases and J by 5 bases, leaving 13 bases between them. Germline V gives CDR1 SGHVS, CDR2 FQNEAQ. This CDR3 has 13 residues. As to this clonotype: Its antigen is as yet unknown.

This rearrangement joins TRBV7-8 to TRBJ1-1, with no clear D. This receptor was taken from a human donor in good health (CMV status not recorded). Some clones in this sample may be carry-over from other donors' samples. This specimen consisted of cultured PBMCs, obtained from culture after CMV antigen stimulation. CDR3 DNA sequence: TGTGCCAGCAGAGTCGACCAAGGGACTGAAGCTTTCTTT. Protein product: CASRVDQGTEAFF.